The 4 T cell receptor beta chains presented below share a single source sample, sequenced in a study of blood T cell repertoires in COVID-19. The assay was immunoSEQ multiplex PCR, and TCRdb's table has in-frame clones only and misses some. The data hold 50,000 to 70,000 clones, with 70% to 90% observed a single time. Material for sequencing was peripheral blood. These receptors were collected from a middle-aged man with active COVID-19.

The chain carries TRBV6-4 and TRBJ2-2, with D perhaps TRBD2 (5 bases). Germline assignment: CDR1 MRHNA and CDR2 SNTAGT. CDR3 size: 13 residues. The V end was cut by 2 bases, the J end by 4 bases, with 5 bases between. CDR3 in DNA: TGTGCCAGCAGTGACACTAGCACCGGGGAGCTGTTTTTT. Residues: CASSDTSTGELFF.

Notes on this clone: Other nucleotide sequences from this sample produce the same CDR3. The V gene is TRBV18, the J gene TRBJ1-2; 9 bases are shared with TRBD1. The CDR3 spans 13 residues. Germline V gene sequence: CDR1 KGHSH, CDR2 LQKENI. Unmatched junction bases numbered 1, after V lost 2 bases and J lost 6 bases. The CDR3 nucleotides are TGTGCCAGCTCACCAGACAGGGGGAATGGCTACACCTTC. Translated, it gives CASSPDRGNGYTF.

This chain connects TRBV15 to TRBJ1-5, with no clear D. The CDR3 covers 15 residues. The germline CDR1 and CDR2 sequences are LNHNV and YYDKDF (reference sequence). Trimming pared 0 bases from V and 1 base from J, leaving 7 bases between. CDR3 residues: CATSRDISSNQPQHF. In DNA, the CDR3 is TGTGCCACCAGCAGAGATATTTCCAGCAATCAGCCCCAGCATTTT.

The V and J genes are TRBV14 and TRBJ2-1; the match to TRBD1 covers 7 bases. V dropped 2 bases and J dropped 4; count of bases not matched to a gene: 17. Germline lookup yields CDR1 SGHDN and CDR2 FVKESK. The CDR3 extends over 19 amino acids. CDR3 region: CASSQRWGFGTALYNEQFF. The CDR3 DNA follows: TGTGCCAGCAGCCAACGTTGGGGGTTCGGGACAGCCTTATACAATGAGCAGTTCTTC.